This T cell receptor (beta chain) was retrieved from a study of cytotoxic CD8 clonotypes in ibrutinib-treated CLL. Study results and limitations: Once treatment began, public clonotypes, which were uncommon, contracted or stayed stable. A rise in clonality was seen at ibrutinib response, and a fall back toward baseline was seen at progression.

Assay: immunoSEQ multiplex PCR; the TCRdb copy retains only in-frame clones and omits some. The profile shows approximately 130,000 clones, 84% of them singletons. With regard to this clone: The antigen is unknown.

TCR beta library input comprised around 2.1 micrograms of genomic DNA from cryopreserved PBMCs. The material sequenced was PBMCs, taken after 24 months of ibrutinib treatment. This TCR was sampled from a human donor with chronic lymphocytic leukemia.

The CDR3 nucleotides read TGTGCCAGTAGTCCCCGGACAGGGCCGAACACTGAAGCTTTCTTT. This gives the protein CASSPRTGPNTEAFF. The V gene is TRBV19, the J gene TRBJ1-1; TRBD1 matches at 8 bases. The trim removed 5 bases at V and 1 base at J, leaving 6 bases unmatched. CDR1 and CDR2 (germline): LNHDA, SQIVND (reference sequence). This CDR3 is 15 amino acids long.